This T cell receptor beta chain appears in the sequencing data of a study of T cell repertoires in cytomegalovirus infection. In the study overall: CMV infection plus the matching HLA type was flagged by public TCR beta signatures. Study outcomes and limitations: HLA-C-restricted CMV-specific TCR beta clonotypes were dominant in the ex vivo response.

The CDR3 is 15 amino acids. The V end was cut by 4 bases, the J end by 0 bases, with 10 bases between. Germline V gene sequence: CDR1 SGHVS, CDR2 FQNEAQ. This clonotype was seen at least ten times. Its antigen remains unidentified. TCRdb used MiXCR to reprocess the reads, holding one entry per CDR3 protein. The profile shows 250,000 to 300,000 distinct CDR3 sequences, 12% to 15% of them singletons. The sequencing sample was made of PBMCs. The genes are TRBV7-8 and TRBJ1-5, with unresolved D. The origin of this receptor is a human donor in good health (CMV status not recorded). Some clones in this sample may be carry-over from other donors' samples. The CDR3 loop reads CASSSPGPSNQPQHF. CDR3 DNA: TGTGCCAGCAGCTCACCGGGCCCTAGCAATCAGCCCCAGCATTTT.